This TCR beta chain was obtained from a study of vaccination effects on CD4 cells after COVID-19 (dated by TCRdb to the early 2020s). The study in broad terms: Each participant got two doses of an mRNA SARS-CoV-2 vaccine, either BNT162b2 or mRNA-1273. The study compared SARS-CoV-2 spike-specific CD4+ TCR repertoires before and after mRNA vaccination in COVID-19 convalescent patients and infection-naive vaccine recipients. Altogether, around 11 COVID-19 convalescent patients and a handful of SARS-CoV-2-naive healthy vaccine recipients made up the full study. The Oncomine TCR Beta short-read assay on an Illumina iSeq 100 was used to sequence cultures from other donors in the study.

A distance of 8 bases separates the germline ends of V and J, which lose 3 bases and 1 base respectively. Via the germline V gene, CDR1 is SNHLY and CDR2 FYNNEI. The CDR3 starts with the cysteine, ends with the phenylalanine, and has 14 residues. Here the CDR3 DNA is all that survives: 42 bases in frame from base 1. To identify antigen-specific CD4+ T cell clonotypes by their expansion, the ViraFEST assay first stimulated PBMC with viral peptide pools and then applied TCR sequencing. After approximately 11 days of culture, CD4+ T cells were isolated with the EasySep CD4+ T cell isolation kit. Healthy vaccine recipients had no prior SARS-CoV-2 infection, confirmed by negative nucleocapsid antibodies before and after vaccination. Each well held 1.5 million to 2 million PBMC cultured in IMDM containing around 5% human AB serum, approximately 10 IU/ml IL-2 and gentamicin, along with roughly 10 ug/ml peptides. Half of the culture medium was replaced with fresh IL-2-containing medium on days 3 and 7. Each peptide stimulation condition was cultured in triplicate wells unless otherwise noted. PBMC were separated from whole blood using Ficoll-Paque Plus gradient centrifugation and were then either cryopreserved at -140C or used fresh. The overlapping peptide pools covered the spike proteins of SARS-CoV-2 and of the common cold coronaviruses HCoV-NL63, HCoV-OC43 and HCoV-229E. Genomic DNA was extracted from cultured CD4+ T cells with the QIAamp micro DNA kit.

The study at large found these results: The study was limited by a small number of convalescent patients and lacked early post-infection timepoints. Clones induced by infection and clones induced by vaccination both contracted markedly at late timepoints after vaccination, which fits with T cell responses waning over time. In healthy vaccine recipients, vaccine-induced clones were almost all SARS-CoV-2 mono-reactive, with only 1 of 255 being cross-reactive with common cold coronaviruses.

Libraries were made using the immunoSEQ multiplex PCR assay. DNA from the CD4+ T cells that had been cultured and isolated underwent TCR beta CDR3 sequencing. The original pipeline was this. The analysis removed non-productive TCR sequences, trimmed reads to the CDR3 region, and retained only CDR3s that were 7 or more amino acids long. Antigen-specific clonotypes were identified with the MANAFEST web app by comparing expansion in peptide wells against reference cultures. To be called positive, a clone needed expansion at FDR<0.05 compared with the reference and with all other wells, an odds ratio greater than 5, and a frequency greater than 0.1% in two replicate wells. Clonotypes significantly expanded in SARS-CoV-2 spike wells and in at least one common cold coronavirus spike condition were defined as cross-reactive. CDR3 similarity was assessed by Levenshtein distance with the stringdist R package, and unrooted trees were built with ape in R 3.6.1. TCRdb obtained this table from immuneACCESS and retained in-frame rearrangements with V and J assigned. These tables miss some clones; where compared with another copy, unresolved V genes account for less than half of the shortfall, and the remainder is unexplained. That table supplies the V and J calls and clone size; D and trimming were determined from the DNA. This sample lists about 23,000 clones; 73% were detected once. Together, the top ten hold 4.5% to 6.5% of the sample.

This clone showed up just a few times. Its antigen target is currently unknown. Base qualities are not at hand, and no much larger clone is one base apart. This receptor was identified in a human donor who received a COVID-19 vaccine. The sequencing here drew on CD4+ T cells from PBMCs cultured with SARS-CoV-2 spike peptides, taken before COVID-19 vaccination. What the cell subset or site label conveys for this sample: SARS-CoV-2 spike overlapping peptide pool stimulation. This chain is built from TRBV2 and TRBJ2-3, with TRBD1 as a weak D call on 5 bases. CDR3 protein: CASSDQGRTDTQYF. Here is the DNA: TGTGCCAGCAGTGATCAGGGCCGCACAGATACGCAGTATTTT.